The 2 T cell receptor beta chains presented below share a single source sample, sequenced in a study of T cell clonality in common variable immunodeficiency. This table comes from immunoSEQ multiplex PCR, and its TCRdb copy is limited to in-frame clones, with some not included. The sample was found to contain approximately 34,000 clones, and every one recurs. Sequencing was carried out using peripheral blood mononuclear cells. The receptor set was obtained from a person aged 18 to 70 in good health.

This clone came up many times. The read ends 3 residues before the CDR3 terminus; that terminus is restored from the germline J gene. V is TRBV5-6 and J is TRBJ2-1, with D possibly matching TRBD2 (6 bases). CDR1 is SGHDT and CDR2 is YYEEEE in the germline V gene. This CDR3 has 14 residues. The V end was cut by 4 bases, the J end by 2 bases, with 10 bases between. CDR3 DNA (partial): TGTGCCAGCAGCCCGCTAGCGACCTACAATGAG. This codes for CASSPLATYNE. From start to end, the CDR3 is CASSPLATYNEQFF.

This clone was counted ten times or more. Sequencing ends 3 residues short of the CDR3 end; the germline J gene provides the rest. The V call is TRBV19, the J call TRBJ1-5; D gene unclear. The CDR3 contains 15 residues. Germline V gives CDR1 LNHDA, CDR2 SQIVND (reference sequence). Deletions cut 4 bases from V and 2 bases from J, with 12 bases between. The chain's CDR3 is CASSTHRHGNQPQHF. The sequenced part of the CDR3 DNA is TGTGCCAGTAGTACCCATCGACACGGCAATCAGCCC. The full variable domain, completed using reference TRBV19 and TRBJ1-5, is DGGITQSPKYLFRKEGQNVTLSCEQNLNHDAMYWYRQDPGQGLRLIYYSQIVNDFQKGDIAEGYSVSREKKESFPLTVTSAQKNPTAFYLCASSTHRHGNQPQHFGDGTRLSIL.